Below are 20 T cell receptor beta chains sequenced from a single sample in a study of cytomegalovirus exposure and HLA in healthy donors. The PCR employed 60 Vbeta primers together with 13 Jbeta primers. Profiling relied on immunoSEQ multiplex PCR, and the TCRdb table lists in-frame clones only, not all of them. The profile covers fewer than 110,000 clones, with 70% to 85% appearing a single time and 4.2% taken by the ten largest. Sequenced input: PBMCs. The receptor source for this set is a male donor in good health and CMV-seronegative.

The rearrangement uses TRBV9 and TRBJ2-5; unclear D gene. The DNA end is a closer match to TRBJ2-7, so the J assignment may be wrong. Germline loops: CDR1 SGDLS, CDR2 YYNGEE. This CDR3 region has 15 residues. CDR3 protein: CASSVEWAATYEQYF. Here the CDR3 DNA reads TGTGCCAGCAGCGTAGAGTGGGCAGCAACCTACGAGCAGTACTTC.

V is TRBV5-6 and J is TRBJ2-5; D gene unclear. The CDR3 length is 11 residues. Trimming left V 0 bases short and J 5 bases short, with 2 bases between. Germline values: CDR1 SGHDT, CDR2 YYEEEE. In DNA, the CDR3 is TGTGCCAGCAGCTTGGCGGAGACCCAGTACTTC. Amino acid sequence: CASSLAETQYF.

The chain uses TRBV30 and TRBJ1-5, with 9 nucleotides matching TRBD1. The CDR3 is 15 amino acids. CDR1 is GTSNPN and CDR2 is SVGIG in the germline V gene (reference sequence). V lost 3 bases to trimming and J lost 3 bases; unmatched junction nucleotides: 6. CDR3 in DNA: TGTGCCTGGAGGGCCCGGGACAGGGACAATCAGCCCCAGCATTTT. Protein sequence: CAWRARDRDNQPQHF. Variable domain in full (rest from reference TRBV30 and TRBJ1-5): SQTIHQWPATLVQPVGSPLSLECTVEGTSNPNLYWYRQAAGRGLQLLFYSVGIGQISSEVPQNLSASRPQDRQFILSSKKLLLSDSGFYLCAWRARDRDNQPQHFGDGTRLSIL.

The rearrangement links TRBV4-1 to TRBJ2-1, with 7 nucleotides matching TRBD2. This CDR3 contains 15 residues. CDR1 and CDR2 from the germline V gene are MGHRA and YSYEKL. V was clipped by 6 bases and J by 6 bases; unmatched bases: 11. CDR3 coding DNA: TGCGCCAGCAGGAGCGGACTAGTGTTCTGCAATGAGCAGTTCTTC. Protein: CASRSGLVFCNEQFF.

The rearrangement uses TRBV28 and TRBJ2-2; the D gene is possibly TRBD2 (5 bases). The CDR3 length is 14 residues. Germline V lookup: CDR1 MDHEN, CDR2 SYDVKM. Trimming took 3 bases from V and 1 from J, leaving 6 bases between them. The CDR3 is CASSLSGNTGELFF. The CDR3 coding sequence is TGTGCCAGCAGTTTGAGCGGGAACACCGGGGAGCTGTTTTTT.

The sample holds a few counts of this clone. The V call is TRBV2, the J call TRBJ2-1; 9 bases fit TRBD2. The CDR3 covers 17 residues. Germline CDR1 and CDR2: SNHLY and FYNNEI. Unmatched junction bases numbered 6, after V lost 3 bases and J lost 0 bases. The CDR3 nucleotides are TGTGCCAGCAGTGACGTGGATAGCGGGAGCTCCTACAATGAGCAGTTCTTC. Its translation: CASSDVDSGSSYNEQFF.

The rearrangement links TRBV19 to TRBJ2-2; 7 bases map to TRBD1. J lost 0 bases, V lost 5 bases, and 6 bases had no gene match. The CDR3 spans 16 residues. Germline CDR1 reads LNHDA; CDR2 reads SQIVND (reference sequence). The CDR3 sequence: CASSLRTGPNTGELFF. The CDR3 DNA reads as TGTGCCAGTAGTCTGAGGACAGGCCCGAACACCGGGGAGCTGTTTTTT.

CDR3 DNA sequence: TGTGCCAGCATCCCCCGGGACAGGGCCATTTACGAGCAGTACTTC. It encodes CASIPRDRAIYEQYF. The rearrangement joins TRBV7-9 to TRBJ2-7; 9 nucleotides align to TRBD1. The V gene's germline CDR1 is SEHNR and CDR2 FQNEAQ (reference sequence). The CDR3 totals 15 residues. V shed 7 bases, J shed 4 bases, and the junction held 11 bases outside the gene matches.

This clone turned up a few times. V gene TRBV2 combines with J gene TRBJ2-7; 8 bases agree with TRBD1. Trimming removed 1 base from V and 2 bases from J; junction bases left unmatched: 4. Per the germline V gene, CDR1 is SNHLY and CDR2 is FYNNEI. The CDR3 runs 15 residues. In DNA, the CDR3 is TGTGCCAGCAGTGAAGGCGACAGGGGTCCCTACGAGCAGTACTTC. Translated, it gives CASSEGDRGPYEQYF. The full variable domain, in which reference TRBV2 and TRBJ2-7 provide the parts outside the CDR3, is EPEVTQTPSHQVTQMGQEVILRCVPISNHLYFYWYRQILGQKVEFLVSFYNNEISEKSEIFDDQFSVERPDGSNFTLKIRSTKLEDSAMYFCASSEGDRGPYEQYFGPGTRLTVT.

The V and J genes are TRBV10-3 and TRBJ2-7, with D tentatively TRBD1 (5 bases). CDR1 and CDR2 (germline): ENHRY, SYGVKD. The CDR3 runs to 14 residues. Trimming removed 5 bases at V and 3 bases at J, with 14 bases between. CDR3 amino acids: CAISLGQEIYEQYF. In nucleotides, the CDR3 is TGTGCCATCAGTTTGGGGCAAGAAATCTACGAGCAGTACTTC.

The gene calls are TRBV10-3 and TRBJ2-5; 16 nucleotides align to TRBD2. V was clipped by 7 bases and J by 5 bases; unmatched bases: 4. Looked up from germline, CDR1 is ENHRY and CDR2 is SYGVKD. The CDR3 loop spans 15 amino acids. The CDR3 spells CAIMKGLAGGETQYF. CDR3 nucleotide sequence: TGTGCCATCATGAAGGGACTAGCGGGAGGGGAGACCCAGTACTTC.

The chain employs TRBV19 and TRBJ2-1; 9 nucleotides line up with TRBD1. The junction had 6 bases not matched to a gene; V was cut back by 4 bases and J by 2 bases. CDR1 and CDR2 (germline): LNHDA, SQIVND (reference sequence). This CDR3 is 16 amino acids long. CDR3 protein: CASSSPTGGAYNEQFF. The CDR3 DNA sequence: TGTGCCAGTAGTAGTCCCACAGGGGGCGCCTACAATGAGCAGTTCTTC.

Points on this clone: A read error may account for a junction end that differs from germline. The V and J genes are TRBV7-9 and TRBJ1-5; no definite D call. The CDR3 consists of 13 residues. From germline, CDR1 is SEHNR and CDR2 FQNEAQ (reference sequence). CDR3 residues: CSSSGISNQPQHF. The DNA of the CDR3 is TGTTCCAGCAGCGGCATTAGCAATCAGCCCCAGCATTTT. Full variable domain (outside the CDR3, taken from reference TRBV7-9 and TRBJ1-5): DTGVSQNPRHKITKRGQNVTFRCDPISEHNRLYWYRQTLGQGPEFLTYFQNEAQLEKSRLLSDRFSAERPKGSFSTLEIQRTEQGDSAMYLCSSSGISNQPQHFGDGTRLSIL.

This chain connects TRBV28 to TRBJ1-1, with 9 positions matching TRBD1. The germline V gene encodes CDR1 MDHEN and CDR2 SYDVKM. CDR3 size: 15 residues. V gave up 7 bases and J gave up 4 bases; unmatched junction bases: 10. DNA for the CDR3: TGTGCCAGCATCCTAAGGGACAGGGCCGGCACTGAAGCTTTCTTT. Protein: CASILRDRAGTEAFF.

This chain joins TRBV2 and TRBJ2-1; D ambiguous. Looked up from germline, CDR1 is SNHLY and CDR2 is FYNNEI. V lost 5 bases, J lost 10 bases, and 15 bases lay in between. The CDR3 covers 13 residues. The CDR3 nucleotides read TGTGCCAGCAGTCAGTTACAGAACTGGGAGCAGTTCTTC. Translated: CASSQLQNWEQFF. Based on the CDR3 plus reference TRBV2 and TRBJ2-1, the full variable domain is EPEVTQTPSHQVTQMGQEVILRCVPISNHLYFYWYRQILGQKVEFLVSFYNNEISEKSEIFDDQFSVERPDGSNFTLKIRSTKLEDSAMYFCASSQLQNWEQFFGPGTRLTVL.

V is TRBV6-5 and J is TRBJ2-7, with 10 positions matching TRBD1. This CDR3 has 14 residues. The J segment lost 3 bases and the V segment lost 8 bases, leaving 7 bases of the junction unmatched. The germline V gene encodes CDR1 MNHEY and CDR2 SVGAGI. The CDR3 DNA reads as TGTGCCAGCGGCTACCGGGACAGGGGCTACGAGCAGTACTTC. Encoded protein: CASGYRDRGYEQYF.

The V call is TRBV5-4, the J call TRBJ2-7; 9 bases fit TRBD1. The CDR3 covers 15 residues. The germline CDR1 and CDR2 sequences are SGHNT and YYREEE (reference sequence). V lost 4 bases, J lost 6 bases, and 11 bases stayed unmatched. The CDR3 is CASSRPGQGRSEQYF. CDR3 nucleotide sequence: TGTGCCAGCAGCCGCCCGGGACAGGGTCGGAGCGAGCAGTACTTC.

This clone was observed a single time. The rearrangement uses TRBV12-5 and TRBJ2-1, with D maybe TRBD2 (5 bases). Germline-derived CDR1 and CDR2 are LGHNT and FRNRAP. Trimming took off 3 bases at V and 0 bases at J, with 9 bases between the two ends. The CDR3 covers 15 residues. The CDR3: CASGFDGSSYNEQFF. The CDR3 DNA reads TGTGCTAGTGGTTTTGATGGGAGCTCCTACAATGAGCAGTTCTTC. The complete variable domain, with remaining parts taken from reference TRBV12-5 and TRBJ2-1, reads DARVTQTPRHKVTEMGQEVTMRCQPILGHNTVFWYRQTMMQGLELLAYFRNRAPLDDSGMPKDRFSAEMPDATLATLKIQPSEPRDSAVYFCASGFDGSSYNEQFFGPGTRLTVL.

This chain connects TRBV27 to TRBJ2-1, with 10 bases matching TRBD2. CDR1 and CDR2 (germline): MNHEY, SMNVEV (reference sequence). V dropped 7 bases and J dropped 9; count of bases not matched to a gene: 15. The CDR3 covers 16 residues. The CDR3 reads CASTTAGTSVFGEQFF. The DNA for the CDR3 is TGTGCCAGCACCACGGCGGGGACTAGCGTATTCGGTGAGCAGTTCTTC.

The chain joins TRBV7-2 to TRBJ1-2; D remains ambiguous. Germline V gives CDR1 SGHTA, CDR2 FQGNSA. Between the trimmed V and J ends, which lost 1 base and 4 bases, there was a span of 7 bases. The CDR3 is made up of 13 amino acids. CDR3 sequence (DNA): TGTGCCAGCAGCTTAGGCGGCCGCTATGGCTACACCTTC. Translated, it gives CASSLGGRYGYTF.